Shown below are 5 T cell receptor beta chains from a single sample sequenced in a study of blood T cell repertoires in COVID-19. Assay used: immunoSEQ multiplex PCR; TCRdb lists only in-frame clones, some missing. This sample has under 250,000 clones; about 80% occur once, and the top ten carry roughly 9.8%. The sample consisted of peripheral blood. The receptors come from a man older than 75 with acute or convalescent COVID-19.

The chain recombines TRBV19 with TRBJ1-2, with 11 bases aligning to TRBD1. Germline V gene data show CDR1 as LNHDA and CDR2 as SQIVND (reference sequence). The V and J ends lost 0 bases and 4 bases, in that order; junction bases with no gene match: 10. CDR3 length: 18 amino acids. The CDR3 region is CASSIDGTGGKIVYGYTF. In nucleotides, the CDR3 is TGTGCCAGTAGTATAGATGGGACAGGGGGAAAAATCGTCTATGGCTACACCTTC.

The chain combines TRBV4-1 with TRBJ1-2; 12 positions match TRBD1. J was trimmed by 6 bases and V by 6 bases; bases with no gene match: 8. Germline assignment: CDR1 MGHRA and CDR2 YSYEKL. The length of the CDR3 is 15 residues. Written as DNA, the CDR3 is TGCGCCAGCAGAGGAACCGGGACAGGGGGCGATGGCTACACCTTC. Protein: CASRGTGTGGDGYTF.

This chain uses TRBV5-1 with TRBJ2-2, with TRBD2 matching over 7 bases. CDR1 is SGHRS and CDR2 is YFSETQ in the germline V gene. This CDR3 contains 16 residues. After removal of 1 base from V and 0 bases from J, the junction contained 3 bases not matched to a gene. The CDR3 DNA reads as TGCGCCAGCAGCTTGAACCGGGGGGCGAACACCGGGGAGCTGTTTTTT. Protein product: CASSLNRGANTGELFF.

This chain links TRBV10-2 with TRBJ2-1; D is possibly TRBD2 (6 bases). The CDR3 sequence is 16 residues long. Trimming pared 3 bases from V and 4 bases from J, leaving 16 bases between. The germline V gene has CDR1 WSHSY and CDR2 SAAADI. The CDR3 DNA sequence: TGCGCCAGCAGTGATATAGCGGAGTGGGTATACAATGAGCAGTTCTTC. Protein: CASSDIAEWVYNEQFF.

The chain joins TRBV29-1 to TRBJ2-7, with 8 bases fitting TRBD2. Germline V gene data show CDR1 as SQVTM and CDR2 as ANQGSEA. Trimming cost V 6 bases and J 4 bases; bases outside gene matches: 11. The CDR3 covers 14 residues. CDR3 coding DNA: TGCAGCGTCCGGGGAGGAGCGGGAGTGTACGAGCAGTACTTC. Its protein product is CSVRGGAGVYEQYF.